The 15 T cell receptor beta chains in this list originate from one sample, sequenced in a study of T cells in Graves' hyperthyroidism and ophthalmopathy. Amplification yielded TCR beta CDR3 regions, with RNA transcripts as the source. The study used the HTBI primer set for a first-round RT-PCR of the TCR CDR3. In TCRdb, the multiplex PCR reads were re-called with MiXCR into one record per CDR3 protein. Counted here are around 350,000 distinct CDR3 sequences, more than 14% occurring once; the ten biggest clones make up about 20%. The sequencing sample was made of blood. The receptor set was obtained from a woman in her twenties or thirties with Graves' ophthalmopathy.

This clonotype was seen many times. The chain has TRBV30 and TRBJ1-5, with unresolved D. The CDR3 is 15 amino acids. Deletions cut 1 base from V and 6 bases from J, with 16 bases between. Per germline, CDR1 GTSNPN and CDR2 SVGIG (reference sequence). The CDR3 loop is CAWSAPGTVSQPQHF. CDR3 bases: TGTGCCTGGAGTGCCCCCGGAACAGTGAGTCAGCCCCAGCATTTT.

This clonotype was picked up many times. The CDR3 DNA follows: TGCAGTGCTAGAGATCTCAGGCTCCAAGAGACCCAGTACTTC. Translation: CSARDLRLQETQYF. This chain links TRBV20-1 with TRBJ2-5, with D unclear. V shed 0 bases and J shed 1 base, with 9 bases lying between them. The CDR3 length is 14 residues. Germline values: CDR1 DFQATT, CDR2 SNEGSKA (reference sequence).

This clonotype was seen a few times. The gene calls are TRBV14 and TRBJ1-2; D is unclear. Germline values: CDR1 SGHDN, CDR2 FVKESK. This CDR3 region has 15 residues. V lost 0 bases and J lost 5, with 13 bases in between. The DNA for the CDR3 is TGTGCCAGCAGCCAAGATGCCACTGGCGGGTATGGCTACACCTTC. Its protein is CASSQDATGGYGYTF.

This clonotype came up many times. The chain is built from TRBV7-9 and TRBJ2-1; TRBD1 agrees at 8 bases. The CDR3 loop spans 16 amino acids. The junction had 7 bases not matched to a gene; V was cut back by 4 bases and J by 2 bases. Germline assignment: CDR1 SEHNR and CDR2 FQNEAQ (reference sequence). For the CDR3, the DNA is TGTGCCAGCAGCTCCAGACAGGGGTTCCCCTACAATGAGCAGTTCTTC. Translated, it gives CASSSRQGFPYNEQFF.

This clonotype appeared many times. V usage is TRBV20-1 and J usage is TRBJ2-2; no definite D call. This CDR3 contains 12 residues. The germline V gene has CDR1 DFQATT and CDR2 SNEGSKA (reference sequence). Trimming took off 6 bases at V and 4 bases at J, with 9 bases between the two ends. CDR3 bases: TGCAGTGCCTACCCAGGCACCGGGGAGCTGTTTTTT. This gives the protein CSAYPGTGELFF.

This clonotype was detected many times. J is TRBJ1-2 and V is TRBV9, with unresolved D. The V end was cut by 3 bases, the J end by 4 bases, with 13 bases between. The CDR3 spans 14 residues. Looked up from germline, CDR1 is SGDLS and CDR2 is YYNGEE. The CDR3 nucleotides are TGTGCCAGCAGCGCGGTTGAGGGCGGCTATGGCTACACCTTC. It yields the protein CASSAVEGGYGYTF.

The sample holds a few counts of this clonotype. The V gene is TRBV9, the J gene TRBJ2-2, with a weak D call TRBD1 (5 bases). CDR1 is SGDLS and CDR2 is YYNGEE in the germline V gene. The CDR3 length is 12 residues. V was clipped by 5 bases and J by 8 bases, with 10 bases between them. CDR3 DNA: TGTGCCAGCAGTCCAAGACAGGGGGAGCTGTTTTTT. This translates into CASSPRQGELFF.

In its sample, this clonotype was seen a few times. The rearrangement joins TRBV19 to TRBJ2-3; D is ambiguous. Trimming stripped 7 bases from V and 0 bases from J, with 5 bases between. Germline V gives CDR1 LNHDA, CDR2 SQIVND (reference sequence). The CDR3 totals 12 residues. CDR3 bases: TGTGCCAGTAAGGGTAGCACAGATACGCAGTATTTT. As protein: CASKGSTDTQYF.

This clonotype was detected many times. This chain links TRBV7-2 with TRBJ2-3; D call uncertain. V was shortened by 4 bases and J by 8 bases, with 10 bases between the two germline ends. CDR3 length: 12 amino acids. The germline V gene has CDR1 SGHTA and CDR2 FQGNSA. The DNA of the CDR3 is TGTGCCAGCAGCTACCCCTCGGGTACGCAGTATTTT. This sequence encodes CASSYPSGTQYF. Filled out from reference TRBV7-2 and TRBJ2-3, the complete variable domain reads GAGVSQSPSNKVTEKGKDVELRCDPISGHTALYWYRQSLGQGLEFLIYFQGNSAPDKSGLPSDRFSAERTGGSVSTLTIQRTQQEDSAVYLCASSYPSGTQYFGPGTRLTVL.

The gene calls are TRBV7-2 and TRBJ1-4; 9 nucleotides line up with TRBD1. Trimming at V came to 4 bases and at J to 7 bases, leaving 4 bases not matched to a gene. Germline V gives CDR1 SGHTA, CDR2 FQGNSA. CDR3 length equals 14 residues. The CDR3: CASSSGQGTEKLFF. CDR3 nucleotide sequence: TGTGCCAGCAGCTCAGGACAGGGGACTGAAAAACTGTTTTTT.

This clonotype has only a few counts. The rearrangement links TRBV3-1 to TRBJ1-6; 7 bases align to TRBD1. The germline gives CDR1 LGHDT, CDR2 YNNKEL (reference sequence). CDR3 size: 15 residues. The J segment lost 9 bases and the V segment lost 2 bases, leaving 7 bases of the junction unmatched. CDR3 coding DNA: TGTGCCAGCAGCCAACAAACAGGGGCTGGTTCACCCCTCCACTTT. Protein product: CASSQQTGAGSPLHF. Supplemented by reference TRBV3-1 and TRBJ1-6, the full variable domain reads DTAVSQTPKYLVTQMGNDKSIKCEQNLGHDTMYWYKQDSKKFLKIMFSYNNKELIINETVPNRFSPKSPDKAHLNLHINSLELGDSAVYFCASSQQTGAGSPLHFGNGTRLTVT.

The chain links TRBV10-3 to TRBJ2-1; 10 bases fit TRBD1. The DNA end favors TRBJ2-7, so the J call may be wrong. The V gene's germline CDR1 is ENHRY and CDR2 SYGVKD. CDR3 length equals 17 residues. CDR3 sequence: CAISVTGTGESYNEQYF. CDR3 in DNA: TGTGCCATCAGTGTTACCGGGACAGGGGAATCCTACAATGAGCAGTACTTC.

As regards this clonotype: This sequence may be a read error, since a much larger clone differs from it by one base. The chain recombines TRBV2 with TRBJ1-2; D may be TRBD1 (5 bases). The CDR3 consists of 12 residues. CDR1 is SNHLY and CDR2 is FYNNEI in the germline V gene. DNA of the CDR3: TGTGTCAGCGGGGCAGGCTATAATGGCTACACCTTC. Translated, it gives CVSGAGYNGYTF.

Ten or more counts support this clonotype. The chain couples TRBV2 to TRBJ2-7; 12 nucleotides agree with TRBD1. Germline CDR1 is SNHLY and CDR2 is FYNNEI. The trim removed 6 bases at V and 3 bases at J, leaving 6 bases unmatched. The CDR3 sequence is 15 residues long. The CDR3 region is CASRSGTGGVYEQYF. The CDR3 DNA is TGTGCCAGCAGATCCGGGACAGGGGGCGTCTACGAGCAGTACTTC. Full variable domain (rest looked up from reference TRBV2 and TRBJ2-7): EPEVTQTPSHQVTQMGQEVILRCVPISNHLYFYWYRQILGQKVEFLVSFYNNEISEKSEIFDDQFSVERPDGSNFTLKIRSTKLEDSAMYFCASRSGTGGVYEQYFGPGTRLTVT.

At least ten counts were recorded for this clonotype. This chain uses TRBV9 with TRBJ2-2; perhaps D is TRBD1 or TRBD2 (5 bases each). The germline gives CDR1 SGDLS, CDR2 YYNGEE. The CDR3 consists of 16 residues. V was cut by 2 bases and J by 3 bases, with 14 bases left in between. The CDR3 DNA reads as TGTGCCAGCAGCGTTAGGCAGGGAGAGGACACCGGGGAGCTGTTTTTT. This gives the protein CASSVRQGEDTGELFF.